In this sample, the clone carrying this T cell receptor (beta chain) turned up many times. Its cognate antigen is unknown. TCRdb recomputed clones from the PCR reads via MiXCR. The sample has around 20,000 clones, approximately 15% seen once. Among the patients, none had received any treatment before thyroid surgery. V gave up 7 bases and J gave up 1 base, with 8 bases separating them. This CDR3 is 12 amino acids long. In germline, CDR1 is SGDLS, CDR2 YYNGEE. This sample stems from a study of metastatic and nonmetastatic thyroid tumors. Across the whole study: Both malignant and benign thyroid patients supplied peripheral blood and tumor or nodule tissue samples, across which the repertoires of these patients were then compared.

Findings of the study overall: Significantly greater TCR beta diversity was reportedly found in malignant thyroid tumors than in benign nodules (in blood and tumor).

Sequences were obtained from blood. This sequence originates from a male donor with papillary thyroid cancer or a benign thyroid nodule (not recorded which). Some clones in this sample may be carry-over from other donors' samples. The V gene is TRBV9, the J gene TRBJ1-2; TRBD1 is a possible D gene (5 bases). CDR3 sequence reads: CASRDLNYGYTF. The CDR3 DNA reads as TGTGCCAGCCGGGACCTTAACTATGGCTACACCTTC.